The rows below give T cell receptor beta chains drawn from one sample of a study of shared clonotypes between healthy human individuals. Profiled with immunoSEQ multiplex PCR; TCRdb holds only in-frame clones, not every one. The sample consists of some 1 million clones, approximately 70% of them appearing once. Sequenced input: memory CD4+ T cells sorted from blood. The receptor set was obtained from a man aged 18 to 30 in good health. Each CDR3 is given with its conserved first and last residue. The order of the fields is clone size, V gene, D gene, J gene, CDR3 protein, CDR3 DNA. D genes are given only for firm matches. The size entry is marked missing in some rows and otherwise reads once, few, many or a size class.

clone size: -; V gene: TRBV9; D gene: -; J gene: TRBJ2-7; CDR3 protein: CASSERGQGGEQYF; CDR3 DNA: TGTGCCAGCAGCGAGAGGGGCCAGGGTGGCGAGCAGTACTTC
clone size: -; V gene: TRBV6-1; D gene: -; J gene: TRBJ2-7; CDR3 protein: CASRRTVGGYEQYF; CDR3 DNA: TGTGCCAGCAGAAGGACTGTTGGAGGGTACGAGCAGTACTTC
clone size: -; V gene: TRBV18; D gene: TRBD1; J gene: TRBJ1-5; CDR3 protein: CASSSPGTAFNQPQHF; CDR3 DNA: TGTGCCAGCTCAAGTCCCGGGACAGCCTTCAATCAGCCCCAGCATTTT
clone size: few; V gene: TRBV28; D gene: -; J gene: TRBJ1-1; CDR3 protein: CASSFPTMGGTEAFF; CDR3 DNA: TGTGCCAGCAGCTTCCCCACCATGGGCGGCACTGAAGCTTTCTTT
clone size: once; V gene: TRBV5-1; D gene: TRBD1; J gene: TRBJ1-2; CDR3 protein: CASSDPRSQGLGYGYTF; CDR3 DNA: TGCGCCAGCAGCGACCCCCGCTCACAGGGGTTGGGCTATGGCTACACCTTC
clone size: few; V gene: TRBV4-1; D gene: -; J gene: TRBJ1-3; CDR3 protein: CASSREGGGGSGNTIYF; CDR3 DNA: TGCGCCAGCAGCCGAGAGGGTGGGGGGGGCTCTGGAAACACCATATATTTT
clone size: -; V gene: TRBV11-2; D gene: TRBD1; J gene: TRBJ2-5; CDR3 protein: CASSSGQYQETQYF; CDR3 DNA: TGTGCCAGCAGCTCGGGACAGTATCAAGAGACCCAGTACTTC
clone size: -; V gene: TRBV6-1; D gene: -; J gene: TRBJ2-7; CDR3 protein: CASSGRWGRGSYEQYF; CDR3 DNA: TGTGCCAGCAGTGGCCGTTGGGGTAGGGGCTCCTACGAGCAGTACTTC
clone size: once; V gene: TRBV6-1; D gene: TRBD1; J gene: TRBJ1-5; CDR3 protein: CASKTGVGVNQPQHF; CDR3 DNA: TGTGCCAGCAAGACAGGGGTAGGTGTCAATCAGCCCCAGCATTTT
clone size: -; V gene: TRBV7-2; D gene: -; J gene: TRBJ2-7; CDR3 protein: CASSLAFASYEQYF; CDR3 DNA: TGTGCCAGCAGCTTAGCGTTTGCATCCTACGAGCAGTACTTC
clone size: -; V gene: TRBV7-2; D gene: TRBD2; J gene: TRBJ2-5; CDR3 protein: CASSHGTSQETQYF; CDR3 DNA: TGTGCCAGCAGCCACGGGACTAGCCAAGAGACCCAGTACTTC
clone size: -; V gene: TRBV5-4; D gene: TRBD2; J gene: TRBJ2-2; CDR3 protein: CASSLTGGYTGELFF; CDR3 DNA: TGTGCCAGCAGCTTGACGGGAGGGTACACCGGGGAGCTGTTTTTT
clone size: few; V gene: TRBV2; D gene: TRBD2; J gene: TRBJ2-7; CDR3 protein: CASTFRGGNEQYF; CDR3 DNA: TGTGCCAGCACCTTCCGGGGGGGGAACGAGCAGTACTTC
clone size: once; V gene: TRBV10-3; D gene: TRBD2; J gene: TRBJ2-7; CDR3 protein: CAISEAGGSSYEQYF; CDR3 DNA: TGTGCCATCAGTGAGGCTGGCGGGAGTAGCTACGAGCAGTACTTC
clone size: -; V gene: TRBV30; D gene: TRBD2; J gene: TRBJ2-5; CDR3 protein: CAWSKFAGGPRETQYF; CDR3 DNA: TGTGCCTGGAGTAAGTTTGCGGGGGGGCCGAGAGAGACCCAGTACTTC
clone size: many; V gene: TRBV1; D gene: -; J gene: TRBJ1-2; CDR3 protein: CPPADSNYGYTF; CDR3 DNA: TGCCCGCCAGCGGACAGCAACTATGGCTACACCTTC
clone size: -; V gene: TRBV7-2; D gene: -; J gene: TRBJ2-7; CDR3 protein: CASSSRWGSEQYF; CDR3 DNA: TGTGCCAGCAGCTCAAGGTGGGGGAGCGAGCAGTACTTC
clone size: -; V gene: TRBV9; D gene: TRBD1; J gene: TRBJ1-2; CDR3 protein: CASSAQGAYGYTF; CDR3 DNA: TGTGCCAGCAGCGCACAGGGGGCCTATGGCTACACCTTC
clone size: few; V gene: TRBV19; D gene: -; J gene: TRBJ2-1; CDR3 protein: CASSIYGGGDNEQFF; CDR3 DNA: TGTGCCAGTAGTATTTATGGAGGGGGTGACAATGAGCAGTTCTTC
clone size: -; V gene: TRBV19; D gene: TRBD2; J gene: TRBJ2-1; CDR3 protein: CASSIAPSGEQFF; CDR3 DNA: TGTGCCAGTAGTATAGCCCCTAGCGGTGAGCAGTTCTTC
clone size: -; V gene: TRBV6-4; D gene: -; J gene: TRBJ2-1; CDR3 protein: CASTSARYNEQFF; CDR3 DNA: TGTGCCAGCACCTCCGCTAGATACAATGAGCAGTTCTTC
clone size: few; V gene: TRBV28; D gene: TRBD1; J gene: TRBJ1-4; CDR3 protein: CASRDWAGTGNEKLFF; CDR3 DNA: TGTGCCAGCAGAGATTGGGCCGGGACAGGGAATGAAAAACTGTTTTTT